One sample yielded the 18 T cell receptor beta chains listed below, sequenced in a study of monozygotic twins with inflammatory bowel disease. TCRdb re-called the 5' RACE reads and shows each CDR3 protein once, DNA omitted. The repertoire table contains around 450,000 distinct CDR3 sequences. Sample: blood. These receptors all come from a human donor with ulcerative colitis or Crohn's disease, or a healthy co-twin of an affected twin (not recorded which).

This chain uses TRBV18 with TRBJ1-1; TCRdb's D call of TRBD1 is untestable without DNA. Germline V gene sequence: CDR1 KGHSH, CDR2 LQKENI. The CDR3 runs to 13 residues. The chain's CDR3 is CASSNRANTEAFF. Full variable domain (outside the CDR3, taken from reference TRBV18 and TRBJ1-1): NAGVMQNPRHLVRRRGQEARLRCSPMKGHSHVYWYRQLPEEGLKFMVYLQKENIIDESGMPKERFSAEFPKEGPSILRIQQVVRGDSAAYFCASSNRANTEAFFGQGTRLTVV.

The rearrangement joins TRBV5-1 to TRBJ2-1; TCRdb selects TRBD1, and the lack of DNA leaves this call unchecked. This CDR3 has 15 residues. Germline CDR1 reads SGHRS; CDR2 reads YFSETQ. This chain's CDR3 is CASSPSPGVNNEQFF.

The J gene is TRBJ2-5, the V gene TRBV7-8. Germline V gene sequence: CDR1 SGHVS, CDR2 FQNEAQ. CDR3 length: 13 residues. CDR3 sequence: CASSITPTGTQYF.

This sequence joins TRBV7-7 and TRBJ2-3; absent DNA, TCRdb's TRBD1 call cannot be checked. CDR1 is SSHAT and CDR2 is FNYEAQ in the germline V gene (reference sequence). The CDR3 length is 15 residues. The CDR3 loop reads CASSFGDRPTDTQYF.

The CDR3 spells CASSVGGKYTGELFF. The V gene is TRBV9, the J gene TRBJ2-2; the D gene TCRdb calls, TRBD1, cannot be checked with no DNA. Germline V CDR1 and CDR2: SGDLS, YYNGEE. CDR3 length: 15 residues. Looking up the rest from reference TRBV9 and TRBJ2-2 gives the full variable domain: DSGVTQTPKHLITATGQRVTLRCSPRSGDLSVYWYQQSLDQGLQFLIQYYNGEERAKGNILERFSAQQFPDLHSELNLSSLELGDSALYFCASSVGGKYTGELFFGEGSRLTVL.

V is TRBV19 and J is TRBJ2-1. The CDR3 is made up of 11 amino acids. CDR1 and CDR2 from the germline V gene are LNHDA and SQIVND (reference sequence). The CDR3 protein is CASLGWNEQFF.

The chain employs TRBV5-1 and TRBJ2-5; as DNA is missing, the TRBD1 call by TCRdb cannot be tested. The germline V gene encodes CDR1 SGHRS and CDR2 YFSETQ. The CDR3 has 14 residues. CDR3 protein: CASSPPRSGETQYF.

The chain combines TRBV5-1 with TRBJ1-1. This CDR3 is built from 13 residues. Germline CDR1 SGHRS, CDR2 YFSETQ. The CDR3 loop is CASSFDQNTEAFF.

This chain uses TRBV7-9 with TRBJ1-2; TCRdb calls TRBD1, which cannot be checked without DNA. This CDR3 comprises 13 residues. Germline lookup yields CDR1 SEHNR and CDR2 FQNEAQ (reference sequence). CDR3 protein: CASSLGAGDGYTF.

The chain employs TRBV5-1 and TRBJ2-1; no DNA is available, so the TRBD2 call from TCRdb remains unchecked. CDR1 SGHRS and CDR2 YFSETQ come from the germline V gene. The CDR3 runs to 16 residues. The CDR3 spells CASSLGAGGTYNEQFF.

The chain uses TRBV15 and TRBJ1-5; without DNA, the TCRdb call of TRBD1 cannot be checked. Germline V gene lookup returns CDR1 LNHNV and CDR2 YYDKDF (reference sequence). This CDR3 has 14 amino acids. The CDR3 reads CATSAGQGNQPQHF. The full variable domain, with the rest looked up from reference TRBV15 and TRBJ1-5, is DAMVIQNPRYQVTQFGKPVTLSCSQTLNHNVMYWYQQKSSQAPKLLFHYYDKDFNNEADTPDNFQSRRPNTSFCFLDIRSPGLGDTAMYLCATSAGQGNQPQHFGDGTRLSIL.

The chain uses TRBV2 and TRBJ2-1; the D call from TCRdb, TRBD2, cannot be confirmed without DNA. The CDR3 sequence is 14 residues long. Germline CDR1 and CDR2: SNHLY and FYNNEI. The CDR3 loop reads CASSLAGVPNEQFF. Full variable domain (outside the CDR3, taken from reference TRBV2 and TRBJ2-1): EPEVTQTPSHQVTQMGQEVILRCVPISNHLYFYWYRQILGQKVEFLVSFYNNEISEKSEIFDDQFSVERPDGSNFTLKIRSTKLEDSAMYFCASSLAGVPNEQFFGPGTRLTVL.

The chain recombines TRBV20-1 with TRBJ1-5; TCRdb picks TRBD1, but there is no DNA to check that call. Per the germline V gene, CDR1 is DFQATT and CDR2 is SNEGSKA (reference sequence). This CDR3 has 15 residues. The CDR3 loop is CSARGTGTANQPQHF.

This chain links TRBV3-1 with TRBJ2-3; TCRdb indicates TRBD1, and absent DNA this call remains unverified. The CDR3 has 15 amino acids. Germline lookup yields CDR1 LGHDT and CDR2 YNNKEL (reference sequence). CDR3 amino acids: CASSPYGAGADTQYF.

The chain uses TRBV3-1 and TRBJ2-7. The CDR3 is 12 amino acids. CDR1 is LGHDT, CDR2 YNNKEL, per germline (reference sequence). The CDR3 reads CASSQGVYEQYF.

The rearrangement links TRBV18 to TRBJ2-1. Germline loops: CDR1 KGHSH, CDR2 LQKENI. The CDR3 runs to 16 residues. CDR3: CASSPPGQGVHNEQFF.

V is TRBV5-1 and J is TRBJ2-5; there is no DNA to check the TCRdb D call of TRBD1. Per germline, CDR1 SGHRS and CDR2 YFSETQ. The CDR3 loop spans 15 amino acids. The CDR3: CASSTLDRGGETQYF. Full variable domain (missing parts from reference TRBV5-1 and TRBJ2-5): KAGVTQTPRYLIKTRGQQVTLSCSPISGHRSVSWYQQTPGQGLQFLFEYFSETQRNKGNFPGRFSGRQFSNSRSEMNVSTLELGDSALYLCASSTLDRGGETQYFGPGTRLLVL.

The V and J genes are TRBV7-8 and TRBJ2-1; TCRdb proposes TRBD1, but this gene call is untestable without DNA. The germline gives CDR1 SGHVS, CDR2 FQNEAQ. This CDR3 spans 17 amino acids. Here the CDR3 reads CASSPSAGTGAYNEQFF.